The clone carrying this TCR beta chain was recorded at least ten times. The antigen remains undetermined. This specimen belongs to a study of CD8+CD57+ T cells in acquired aplastic anemia. As for the study in general: An average of roughly 3.2 ug of DNA was obtained from sorted CD4+ and CD8+ cells.

Study results and limitations: The study identified around 28 CD8+ CDR3 sequences shared by patients and controls.

It was genomic DNA that served as the template for profiling TCR beta VDJ and CDR3. TCRdb re-analysed the reads in MiXCR, keeping a single row per CDR3 protein. The table shows around 200,000 distinct CDR3 sequences, with less than 65% occurring only once. The CDR3 runs to 14 residues. Germline V gene sequence: CDR1 SGHRS, CDR2 YFSETQ. V was shortened by 0 bases and J by 7 bases, with 11 bases between the two germline ends. Patients chosen for sequencing had CD8+CD57+ cells that had expanded, as shown by flow cytometry. This TCR was sampled from a human donor with aplastic anemia. The sequenced sample was sorted CD4+, CD8+, or CD8+CD57+ T cells (not recorded which) from PBMCs. The chain uses TRBV5-1 and TRBJ2-1, with D perhaps matching TRBD1 or TRBD2 (6 bases each). CDR3 in amino acids: CASSLAEGGNEQFF. DNA of the CDR3: TGCGCCAGCAGCTTGGCCGAGGGGGGAAATGAGCAGTTCTTC.